This TCR beta chain was found in a study of blood T cell repertoires in COVID-19 (dated by TCRdb to about 2020). Some background on the complete study: Collaborator samples came from the United States, Italy and Spain and covered acute and convalescent phases of COVID-19. The material from the prospective study consisted of cDNA or gDNA derived from T cells, B-cell-depleted T cells, or PBMCs. The dataset comprised deeply sampled blood TCRbeta repertoires from subjects exposed to, actively infected with, or recovered from COVID-19. The repertoires were made available in a free public database intended to serve as a resource for research on the immune response to SARS-CoV-2. The samples were drawn from two sources: the first 160 participants of the ongoing ImmuneRACE study, and 950 to 1,500 subjects contributed by 6 global collaborators. The sample metadata nearly always contained a de-identified subject ID, COVID-19 status, age in years and sex. Where available, HLA class I and class II types were taken from metadata supplied by the sample provider and were not determined by assay-based typing.

Whole blood was collected in K2EDTA tubes by collaborating institutions according to the institutions' own protocols. For TCRbeta analysis, collaborators shipped samples as frozen whole blood, isolated PBMCs, or DNA extracted from either of those sample types. Regarding this clone: Which antigen it targets is not known. Per-nucleotide qualities are absent, and no much larger clonotype sits a single base away.

Study-wide conclusions, independent of this receptor: The amount of clinical and demographic metadata varied by source and participant and was provided uncurated.

The immunoSEQ Assay, a bias-controlled multiplex PCR, was used to amplify TCRbeta CDR3 regions from genomic DNA. In the original analysis: The number of nucleated cells in each sample was estimated from the amplification of reference gene primers within the assay. To quantify the absolute abundance of each unique TCRbeta CDR3 rearrangement, sequence reads were collapsed and filtered. For each sample, productive Simpson clonality was calculated as the square root of Simpson's diversity index over productive rearrangements. Not all clones reach the TCRdb copy of this immuneACCESS table, which keeps in-frame sequences only. Checked studies attribute under half of the gap to unresolved V genes and leave the rest unexplained. V and J calls and clone size come straight from that table; D and trimming were deduced from the DNA. Present in this sample are around 150,000 clones, about four fifths of which were seen just once. The ten largest clonotypes hold about 11% of the sample.

The sequence came from a man aged 55-75 years with active or convalescent COVID-19. Material: peripheral blood.

DNA sequence: TGTGCCAGCAGTTTTAGGGGGCTTGGAGATACGCAGTATTTT. It codes for CASSFRGLGDTQYF. Recombination connected TRBV11-2 to TRBJ2-3; 7 bases in between match TRBD1. The V end gives up 6 bases and the J end 5 bases, leaving 8 bases in the junction not matched to a gene. Counted from cysteine to phenylalanine, this CDR3 has 14 amino acids. Solely the CDR3 DNA is kept, with 42 bases framed from the first base. Looking up the germline V gene yields CDR1 SGHAT and CDR2 FQNNGV.